This T cell receptor beta chain was identified in a study of Tregs in tolerant kidney transplant recipients. Whole-study findings and limits: Validation in larger populations is needed because few patients were studied.

Details on this clone: Its antigen remains unknown.

With 4 bases removed from V and 2 bases from J, the gap between germline ends came to 15 bases. Looked up from germline, CDR1 is SGHAT and CDR2 is FQNNGV. This CDR3 is 15 amino acids long. The nonmyeloablative bone marrow transplants came from related graft donors, with transient mixed chimerism. This table comes from immunoSEQ multiplex PCR, and its TCRdb copy is limited to in-frame clones, with some not included. Of 74,000 or so clones listed, roughly 90% are singletons. This chain links TRBV11-2 with TRBJ2-7, with D possibly TRBD2 on 6 matching bases. The TCR comes from a human patient who received a combined kidney and bone marrow transplant. The graft donor may have given rise to some T cells. Sequenced here: CD4+ T cells from blood (PBMCs), sampled 24 months after the transplant. The CDR3 sequence: CASSSVRGATYEQYF. CDR3 coding DNA: TGTGCCAGCAGCTCGGTCCGCGGGGCTACCTACGAGCAGTACTTC.